Here is one T cell receptor beta chain with its context. These data are taken from a study of blood T cell repertoires in COVID-19. Germline trimming cut 0 bases from V and 5 bases from J; bases unmatched to any gene: 8. The CDR3 runs 16 residues. Germline-derived CDR1 and CDR2 are SGHRS and YFSETQ. Only in-frame clones appear in the TCRdb table, and some are missing; sequencing was by immunoSEQ multiplex PCR. The sample has about 160,000 clones, roughly 84% seen once. The chain uses TRBV5-1 and TRBJ2-5; 9 nucleotides agree with TRBD2. Material: peripheral blood. This clonotype was sampled from a woman in her forties or fifties with COVID-19, enrolled during active disease. CDR3 region: CASSLDSGGSWETQYF. For the CDR3, the DNA is TGCGCCAGCAGCTTGGACAGCGGGGGGTCTTGGGAGACCCAGTACTTC.